Shown below are 17 T cell receptor beta chains from a single sample sequenced in a study of STAT5B mutations in CD4+ large granular lymphocyte leukemia. The repertoire was sequenced with immunoSEQ multiplex PCR; TCRdb's copy has only in-frame clones and lacks some. The sample lists some 35,000 clones, about 76% occurring once. The sequencing input was CD4+ T cells from blood buffy coats. Every receptor here comes from a human donor in good health.

The V call is TRBV19, the J call TRBJ1-2; TRBD1 matches 11 bases. CDR3 size: 12 residues. V shed 5 bases and J 10 bases; nucleotides not matched to a gene: 3. From germline, CDR1 is LNHDA and CDR2 SQIVND (reference sequence). The CDR3: CASSGTGGAYTF. CDR3 coding DNA: TGTGCCAGTAGTGGGACAGGGGGAGCCTACACCTTC.

As concerns this clone: One end of the junction is discordant with germline, which a read error may explain. The chain links TRBV6-5 to TRBJ2-2; 7 bases line up with TRBD2. The V gene's germline CDR1 is MNHEY and CDR2 SVGAGI. CDR3 size: 15 residues. DNA for the CDR3: TGTGCCAGCAGTCTCCGAGGCGGGAGCACCAGGGAGCTGTTTTTT. Protein sequence: CASSLRGGSTRELFF.

The rearrangement joins TRBV27 to TRBJ1-2; D is possibly TRBD1 (5 bases). The CDR3 contains 11 residues. CDR1 MNHEY and CDR2 SMNVEV come from the germline V gene (reference sequence). V lost 5 bases and J lost 8, with 9 bases in between. In nucleotides, the CDR3 is TGTGCCAGCAGTAAGGGGTCCGGCTACACCTTC. This codes for CASSKGSGYTF.

This rearrangement joins TRBV13 to TRBJ2-2; 7 nucleotides match TRBD1. The CDR3 sequence is 21 residues long. CDR1 and CDR2 (germline): PRHDT, FYEKMQ (reference sequence). With V trimmed by 5 bases and J by 8 bases, 29 bases remained unmatched. CDR3 sequence: CASSRALPGPTIRGPMGELFF. The CDR3 nucleotides are TGTGCCAGCAGCCGAGCCTTACCAGGCCCGACAATTAGGGGGCCTATGGGGGAGCTGTTTTTT. Full variable domain (remainder filled in from reference TRBV13 and TRBJ2-2): AAGVIQSPRHLIKEKRETATLKCYPIPRHDTVYWYQQGPGQDPQFLISFYEKMQSDKGSIPDRFSAQQFSDYHSELNMSSLELGDSALYFCASSRALPGPTIRGPMGELFFGEGSRLTVL.

This sequence joins TRBV11-2 and TRBJ1-2; 7 nucleotides agree with TRBD1. V lost 5 bases and J lost 5; bases outside the gene matches: 5. This CDR3 is 13 amino acids long. Per the germline V gene, CDR1 is SGHAT and CDR2 is FQNNGV. CDR3: CASSRGGAYGYTF. DNA of the CDR3: TGTGCCAGCAGCCGAGGGGGCGCATATGGCTACACCTTC.

This chain connects TRBV6-5 to TRBJ1-5; D is possibly TRBD1 (5 bases). CDR3 length equals 15 residues. Germline V gene data show CDR1 as MNHEY and CDR2 as SVGAGI. V lost 6 bases and J lost 0, with 12 bases in between. CDR3 protein: CASSYRQNSNQPQHF. The CDR3 DNA follows: TGTGCCAGCAGCTATCGACAGAATAGCAATCAGCCCCAGCATTTT.

The gene calls are TRBV11-3 and TRBJ2-3, with D tentatively TRBD1 or TRBD2 (7 bases each). The CDR3 spans 13 residues. Germline V gives CDR1 SGHNT, CDR2 YENEEA. Trimming removed 5 bases at V and 10 bases at J, with 16 bases between. The CDR3 region is CASSPGEGTAQYF. The CDR3 DNA reads as TGTGCCAGCAGCCCCGGGGAGGGGACAGCGCAGTATTTT.

This clone was observed a handful of times. The chain carries TRBV29-1 and TRBJ1-1; D may be TRBD1 (6 bases). The ends were cut back, 3 bases at V and 7 bases at J, with 15 bases in the middle. This CDR3 comprises 13 residues. CDR1 is SQVTM and CDR2 is ANQGSEA in the germline V gene. CDR3 DNA: TGCAGCGTTGAGAGATCGGGGGGCGATGAAGCTTTCTTT. This codes for CSVERSGGDEAFF.

The V call is TRBV2, the J call TRBJ2-7, with D tentatively TRBD1 (6 bases). This CDR3 contains 14 residues. V was pared by 10 bases and J by 0 bases, with 16 bases between. Looked up from germline, CDR1 is SNHLY and CDR2 is FYNNEI. CDR3 coding DNA: TGTGCCACTGTGGGGGACATCTACTCCTACGAGCAGTACTTC. It codes for CATVGDIYSYEQYF. The variable domain in full, with the rest retrieved from reference TRBV2 and TRBJ2-7, is EPEVTQTPSHQVTQMGQEVILRCVPISNHLYFYWYRQILGQKVEFLVSFYNNEISEKSEIFDDQFSVERPDGSNFTLKIRSTKLEDSAMYFCATVGDIYSYEQYFGPGTRLTVT.

This clone was detected only once. The V and J genes are TRBV7-2 and TRBJ1-1; 9 positions match TRBD1. Unmatched junction bases numbered 5, after V lost 2 bases and J lost 4 bases. The length of the CDR3 is 15 residues. Germline values: CDR1 SGHTA, CDR2 FQGNSA. The DNA for the CDR3 is TGTGCCAGCAGCTTAAAAGGGACAGGGCGCACTGAAGCTTTCTTT. This codes for CASSLKGTGRTEAFF.

The chain couples TRBV6-6 to TRBJ1-2, with TRBD1 as a possible D gene (6 bases). Trimming removed 0 bases at V and 12 bases at J, with 14 bases between. This CDR3 spans 13 amino acids. Germline CDR1 reads MNHNY; CDR2 reads SVGAGI (reference sequence). CDR3 nucleotide sequence: TGTGCCAGCAGTTACTCGAAGGAGGGGGGAAACACCTTC. This translates into CASSYSKEGGNTF.

This clone was counted once. J is TRBJ2-7 and V is TRBV7-6; no clear D. V lost 1 base and J lost 4, with 8 bases in between. The CDR3 spans 13 residues. The germline gives CDR1 SGHVS, CDR2 FNYEAQ. CDR3 nucleotide sequence: TGTGCCAGCAGCTTAGGACTCGCGTACGAGCAGTACTTC. Residues: CASSLGLAYEQYF.

The rearrangement links TRBV11-2 to TRBJ2-1; TRBD2 matches 8 bases. Trimming at V came to 5 bases and at J to 7 bases, leaving 7 bases not matched to a gene. The CDR3 runs to 14 residues. In germline, CDR1 is SGHAT, CDR2 FQNNGV. The CDR3 here is CASSPGLGKNEQFF. CDR3 DNA: TGTGCCAGCAGCCCGGGACTAGGGAAAAATGAGCAGTTCTTC.

This clone was seen a handful of times. The chain links TRBV7-9 to TRBJ1-4, with 8 positions matching TRBD1. This CDR3 comprises 15 residues. CDR1 is SEHNR, CDR2 FQNEAQ, per germline (reference sequence). V gave up 0 bases and J gave up 3 bases; unmatched junction bases: 0. The CDR3 region is CASSLAQGANEKLFF. In DNA, the CDR3 is TGTGCCAGCAGCTTAGCACAGGGGGCTAATGAAAAACTGTTTTTT.

The CDR3 DNA reads as TGTGCCAGCACCCCCCCGGGGTCCACAGATACGCAGTATTTT. It encodes CASTPPGSTDTQYF. This rearrangement joins TRBV25-1 to TRBJ2-3, with D perhaps TRBD2 (5 bases). Germline V gene sequence: CDR1 MGHDK, CDR2 SYGVNS. The CDR3 sequence is 14 residues long. V gave up 7 bases and J gave up 2 bases, with 13 bases separating them. Complete variable domain (other parts from reference TRBV25-1 and TRBJ2-3): EADIYQTPRYLVIGTGKKITLECSQTMGHDKMYWYQQDPGMELHLIHYSYGVNSTEKGDLSSESTVSRIRTEHFPLTLESARPSHTSQYLCASTPPGSTDTQYFGPGTRLTVL.

The chain uses TRBV10-2 and TRBJ1-3; D possibly corresponds to TRBD1 (5 bases). The V end was cut by 6 bases, the J end by 3 bases, with 15 bases between. The CDR3 is 15 amino acids. Germline V CDR1 and CDR2: WSHSY, SAAADI. CDR3: CASRGTAYGGNTIYF. The DNA for the CDR3 is TGCGCCAGCAGGGGGACTGCCTACGGTGGAAACACCATATATTTT.

The chain has TRBV6-5 and TRBJ1-1; D remains ambiguous. The V gene's germline CDR1 is MNHEY and CDR2 SVGAGI. This CDR3 region has 14 residues. With 3 bases removed from V and 1 base from J, the gap between germline ends came to 9 bases. Here the CDR3 reads CASSYLRENTEAFF. For the CDR3, the DNA is TGTGCCAGCAGTTATTTACGAGAGAACACTGAAGCTTTCTTT.